One sample yielded the 22 T cell receptor beta chains listed below, sequenced in a study of identical twins. TCRdb independently ran MiXCR on the 5' RACE reads; one entry per CDR3 protein. The data contain about 150,000 distinct CDR3 sequences, 3.5% of them singletons. Sequencing was done on a sample of memory T cells sorted from blood. The receptors originated from a man between 18 and 29 years old in good health.

This clonotype showed up many times. V gene TRBV5-6 combines with J gene TRBJ2-2; 8 bases map to TRBD1. This CDR3 contains 15 residues. The junction had 5 bases not matched to a gene; V was cut back by 2 bases and J by 5 bases. The V gene's germline CDR1 is SGHDT and CDR2 YYEEEE. CDR3 DNA: TGTGCCAGCAGCTTTGGTCAGGGGGCGACCGGGGAGCTGTTTTTT. This sequence encodes CASSFGQGATGELFF.

The chain joins TRBV5-4 to TRBJ1-6; D is unresolved. The V end lost 4 bases, the J end lost 9 bases, and 14 bases lay between the germline ends. Germline lookup yields CDR1 SGHNT and CDR2 YYREEE (reference sequence). This CDR3 has 14 amino acids. The CDR3 DNA sequence: TGTGCCAGCAGCCCCATCCCGGGGAGTTCACCCCTCCACTTT. Its protein is CASSPIPGSSPLHF.

This clonotype was counted between two and nine times. The chain couples TRBV30 to TRBJ1-5, with 7 bases that match TRBD1. J lost 2 bases, V lost 3 bases, and 10 bases had no gene match. Germline-derived CDR1 and CDR2 are GTSNPN and SVGIG (reference sequence). The CDR3 covers 16 residues. In DNA form, the CDR3 reads TGTGCCTGGAGCAGGGACAGAGAGTGGGGCAATCAGCCCCAGCATTTT. Translating it yields CAWSRDREWGNQPQHF.

The chain couples TRBV6-1 to TRBJ1-5, with 7 bases identical to TRBD1. This CDR3 contains 15 residues. V trimming: 3 bases; J trimming: 7 bases; junction bases outside the gene matches: 9. Germline V gene lookup returns CDR1 MNHNS and CDR2 SASEGT. The CDR3 sequence: CASSDGTVSSQPQHF. CDR3 sequence (DNA): TGTGCCAGCAGTGATGGGACAGTATCCTCCCAGCCCCAGCATTTT.

In its sample, this clonotype was seen many times. The CDR3 DNA reads TGTGCCAGCAGACTAGCGGGATGGGGTGAGCAGTTCTTC. It encodes CASRLAGWGEQFF. The V and J genes are TRBV2 and TRBJ2-1, with TRBD2 matching over 10 bases. This CDR3 has 13 amino acids. J gave up 9 bases and V 6 bases, and 5 bases lay outside the gene matches. From germline, CDR1 is SNHLY and CDR2 FYNNEI.

At least ten counts were recorded for this clonotype. The chain has TRBV6-1 and TRBJ1-2; D gene uncertain. V was pared by 1 base and J by 1 base, with 10 bases between. CDR1 is MNHNS and CDR2 is SASEGT in the germline V gene. CDR3 length: 15 amino acids. The CDR3 sequence is CASSEEDRYNYGYTF. The CDR3, as DNA: TGTGCCAGCAGTGAAGAGGACCGGTATAACTATGGCTACACCTTC.

This clonotype was counted at least ten times. This chain uses TRBV25-1 with TRBJ2-1, with 9 nucleotides matching TRBD2. The CDR3 has 15 amino acids. V shed 1 base and J 5 bases; nucleotides not matched to a gene: 3. CDR1 MGHDK and CDR2 SYGVNS come from the germline V gene. CDR3: CASSEFSGSHNEQFF. The CDR3 bases are TGTGCCAGCAGTGAATTTAGCGGGAGCCACAATGAGCAGTTCTTC.

This clonotype was found many times. The J gene is TRBJ2-1, the V gene TRBV20-1, with 8 bases lining up with TRBD2. The J segment lost 9 bases and the V segment lost 4 bases, leaving 11 bases of the junction unmatched. In germline, CDR1 is DFQATT, CDR2 SNEGSKA (reference sequence). The CDR3 is made up of 14 amino acids. The CDR3 DNA sequence: TGCAGTGCTACAGGAAAACTAGCGGATGGTGAGCAGTTCTTC. Translated, it gives CSATGKLADGEQFF.

The sample holds many counts of this clonotype. The V and J genes are TRBV7-2 and TRBJ2-7, with D possibly being TRBD1 (6 bases). This CDR3 contains 17 residues. Per the germline V gene, CDR1 is SGHTA and CDR2 is FQGNSA. Trimming removed 5 bases at V and 2 bases at J, with 22 bases between. CDR3 sequence reads: CASSPRPWGQLPYEQYF. Written as DNA, the CDR3 is TGTGCCAGCAGCCCGCGCCCGTGGGGACAACTTCCCTACGAGCAGTACTTC.

This clonotype occurred many times. The chain uses TRBV7-2 and TRBJ2-5, with TRBD1 matching 7 bases. The CDR3 has 15 amino acids. The germline CDR1 and CDR2 sequences are SGHTA and FQGNSA. V was pared by 5 bases and J by 5 bases, with 11 bases of the junction left unmatched. In nucleotides, the CDR3 is TGTGCCAGCAGCCTGTGGGACAGTGGGGACGAGACCCAGTACTTC. This codes for CASSLWDSGDETQYF.

This clonotype was counted at least ten times. J is TRBJ2-1 and V is TRBV11-1, with 8 nucleotides matching TRBD2. The germline gives CDR1 SGHAT, CDR2 FQDESV (reference sequence). The CDR3 consists of 20 residues. Unmatched junction bases numbered 16, after V lost 1 base and J lost 2 bases. The CDR3: CASSLGVAGSSGSAYNEQFF. CDR3 sequence (DNA): TGTGCCAGCAGCTTAGGAGTTGCAGGGAGCAGCGGGAGCGCCTACAATGAGCAGTTCTTC.

In this sample, this clonotype turned up many times. The rearrangement uses TRBV20-1 and TRBJ2-5; D ambiguous. Trimming left V 3 bases short and J 4 bases short, with 15 bases between. Germline V CDR1 and CDR2: DFQATT, SNEGSKA (reference sequence). The CDR3 extends over 14 amino acids. DNA for the CDR3: TGCAGTGCTAGCCCAGCATCGGGTGGAGAGACCCAGTACTTC. Protein product: CSASPASGGETQYF.

This clonotype came up a few times. This sequence joins TRBV11-2 and TRBJ2-3; D gene ambiguous. Germline V lookup: CDR1 SGHAT, CDR2 FQNNGV. V lost 2 bases and J 6 bases, leaving 12 bases between the germline ends. The CDR3 contains 14 residues. CDR3 coding DNA: TGTGCCAGCAGCTTATCCGGAGCTTCGGATACGCAGTATTTT. Encoded protein: CASSLSGASDTQYF.

Ten or more counts support this clonotype. This chain uses TRBV12-3 or TRBV12-4 with TRBJ2-3; D call uncertain. The CDR3 loop spans 13 amino acids. The V gene lost 1 base and the J gene lost 4 bases, with 6 bases spanning the gap. CDR3 amino acids: CASSLGSADTQYF. The CDR3, as DNA: TGTGCCAGCAGTTTAGGATCGGCAGATACGCAGTATTTT.

This clonotype was counted ten times or more. V gene TRBV10-1 combines with J gene TRBJ1-4; D gene ambiguous. The CDR3 is made up of 14 amino acids. V lost 3 bases to trimming and J lost 0 bases, with 5 bases between them. Germline CDR1 is WNHNN and CDR2 is SYGVQD (reference sequence). The CDR3 here is CASSDPTTNEKLFF. The CDR3 DNA follows: TGCGCCAGCAGTGACCCGACAACTAATGAAAAACTGTTTTTT.

This clonotype was counted at least ten times. V and J are TRBV19 and TRBJ1-1; possibly TRBD1 for D (5 bases). The CDR3 is 13 residues long. Trimming pared 8 bases from V and 0 bases from J, leaving 10 bases between. Germline values: CDR1 LNHDA, CDR2 SQIVND (reference sequence). CDR3 residues: CASQRQLNTEAFF. The CDR3 coding sequence is TGTGCCAGTCAACGACAGCTGAACACTGAAGCTTTCTTT.

This clonotype was detected a few times. Possible read error: a much larger clone is one base away. V is TRBV5-6 and J is TRBJ2-5; TRBD2 matches at 11 bases. This CDR3 region has 16 residues. Germline CDR1 reads SGHDT; CDR2 reads YYEEEE. CDR3 in amino acids: CASSFSPTSGKEAQYF. The CDR3 nucleotides read TGTGCCAGCAGCTTCAGCCCGACTAGCGGGAAAGAGGCCCAGTACTTC.

A word on this clonotype: The CDR3 does not close with the conserved phenylalanine or tryptophan, likely indicating a read error. It is unclear where the CDR3 begins or ends on the DNA, so no DNA is shown, and the CDR3 is as TCRdb lists it. The chain has TRBV20-1 and TRBJ2-3; the tabulated D call, TRBD2, remains unverified against the DNA. The CDR3 is 22 amino acids long, termini counted. The V gene's germline CDR1 is DFQATT and CDR2 SNEGSKA (reference sequence). The CDR3 reads CRTPATTSAVKSSSTGSRRMTS.

In this sample, this clonotype turned up many times. This chain connects TRBV20-1 to TRBJ1-5; D not resolved. Germline V CDR1 and CDR2: DFQATT, SNEGSKA (reference sequence). Trimming shortened V by 2 bases and J by 0 bases, and 11 bases separated the two germline ends. CDR3 length: 15 residues. The CDR3 region has the DNA TGCAGTGCTAGACAGGCCCCAAATAGCAATCAGCCCCAGCATTTT. This encodes CSARQAPNSNQPQHF.

This clonotype was seen a handful of times. The chain links TRBV6-4 to TRBJ1-1, with D maybe TRBD1 (6 bases). Trimming removed 7 bases at V and 1 base at J, with 16 bases between. Germline V gives CDR1 MRHNA, CDR2 SNTAGT. The CDR3 has 15 amino acids. Here the CDR3 DNA reads TGTGCCAGCACCCGGGGGGGGACACCGAACACTGAAGCTTTCTTT. Protein: CASTRGGTPNTEAFF.

This clonotype was observed many times. The chain employs TRBV7-2 and TRBJ2-5; 8 bases align to TRBD1. The CDR3 is 14 amino acids. Germline CDR1 is SGHTA and CDR2 is FQGNSA. V trimming: 2 bases; J trimming: 5 bases; junction bases outside the gene matches: 4. The DNA of the CDR3 is TGTGCCAGCAGCTTATGGACAGGGTCGGAGACCCAGTACTTC. Its translation: CASSLWTGSETQYF.

V usage is TRBV6-2 or TRBV6-3 and J usage is TRBJ2-3; TRBD2 matches at 9 bases. CDR3 length: 14 residues. V lost 6 bases to trimming and J lost 9 bases; unmatched junction nucleotides: 10. Germline-derived CDR1 and CDR2 are MNHEY and SVGEGT. The CDR3 protein is CASRIAGVPLTQYF. The CDR3 DNA follows: TGTGCCAGCAGGATAGCGGGAGTCCCGCTGACGCAGTATTTT.